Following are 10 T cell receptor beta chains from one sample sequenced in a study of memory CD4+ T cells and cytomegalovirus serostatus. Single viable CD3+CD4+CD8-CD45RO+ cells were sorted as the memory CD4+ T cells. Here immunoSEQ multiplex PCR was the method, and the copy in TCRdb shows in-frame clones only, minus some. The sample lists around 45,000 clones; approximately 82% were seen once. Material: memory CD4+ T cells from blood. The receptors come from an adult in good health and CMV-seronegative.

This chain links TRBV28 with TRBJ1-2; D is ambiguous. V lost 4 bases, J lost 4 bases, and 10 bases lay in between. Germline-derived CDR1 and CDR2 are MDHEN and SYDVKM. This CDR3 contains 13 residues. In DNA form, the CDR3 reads TGTGCCAGCAGTTATAAGGCAGCCTATGGCTACACCTTC. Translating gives CASSYKAAYGYTF.

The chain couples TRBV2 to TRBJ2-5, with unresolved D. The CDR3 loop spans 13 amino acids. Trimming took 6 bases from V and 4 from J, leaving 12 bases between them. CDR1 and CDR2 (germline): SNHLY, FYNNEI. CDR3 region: CASSLKSSETQYF. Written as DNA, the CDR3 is TGTGCCAGCAGCTTGAAGTCATCAGAGACCCAGTACTTC. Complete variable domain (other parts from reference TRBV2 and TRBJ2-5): EPEVTQTPSHQVTQMGQEVILRCVPISNHLYFYWYRQILGQKVEFLVSFYNNEISEKSEIFDDQFSVERPDGSNFTLKIRSTKLEDSAMYFCASSLKSSETQYFGPGTRLLVL.

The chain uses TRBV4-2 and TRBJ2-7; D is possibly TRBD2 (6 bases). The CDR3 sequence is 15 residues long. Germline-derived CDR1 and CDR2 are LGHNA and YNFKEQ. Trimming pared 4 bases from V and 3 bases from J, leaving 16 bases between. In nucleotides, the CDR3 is TGTGCCAGCAGCCCCCGGGGAGGAGAAATCTACGAGCAGTACTTC. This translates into CASSPRGGEIYEQYF.

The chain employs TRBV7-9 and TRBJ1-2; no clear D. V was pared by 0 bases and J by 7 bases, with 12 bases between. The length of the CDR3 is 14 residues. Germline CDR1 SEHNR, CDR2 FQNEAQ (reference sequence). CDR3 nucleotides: TGTGCCAGCAGCTTAGCCGTTGGCATCTCTGGCTACACCTTC. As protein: CASSLAVGISGYTF.

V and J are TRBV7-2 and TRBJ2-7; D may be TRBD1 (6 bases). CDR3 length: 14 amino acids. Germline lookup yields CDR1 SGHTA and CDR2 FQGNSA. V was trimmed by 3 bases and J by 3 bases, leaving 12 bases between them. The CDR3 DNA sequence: TGTGCCAGCAGCTTCGACAGGCTTAACTACGAGCAGTACTTC. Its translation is CASSFDRLNYEQYF.

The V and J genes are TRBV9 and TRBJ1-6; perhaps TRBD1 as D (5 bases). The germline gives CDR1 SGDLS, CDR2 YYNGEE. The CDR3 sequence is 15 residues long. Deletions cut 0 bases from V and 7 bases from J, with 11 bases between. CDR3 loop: CASSVEGTINSPLHF. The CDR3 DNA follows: TGTGCCAGCAGCGTAGAAGGGACGATAAATTCACCCCTCCACTTT.

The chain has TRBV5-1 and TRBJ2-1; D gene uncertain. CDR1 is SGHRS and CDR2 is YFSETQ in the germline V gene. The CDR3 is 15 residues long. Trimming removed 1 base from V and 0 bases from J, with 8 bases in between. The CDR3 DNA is TGCGCCAGCAGCTTGTACCAGAGCTCCTACAATGAGCAGTTCTTC. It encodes CASSLYQSSYNEQFF.

CDR3 loop: CASSLRVTVDGELFF. The DNA of the CDR3 is TGTGCCAGCAGCCTGAGGGTGACAGTCGACGGGGAGCTGTTTTTT. The chain joins TRBV5-6 to TRBJ2-2; possibly TRBD1 or TRBD2 for D (5 bases each). The CDR3 has 15 residues. Trimming took off 4 bases at V and 7 bases at J, with 17 bases between the two ends. Germline V gene data show CDR1 as SGHDT and CDR2 as YYEEEE. The variable domain in full, with the rest retrieved from reference TRBV5-6 and TRBJ2-2, is DAGVTQSPTHLIKTRGQQVTLRCSPKSGHDTVSWYQQALGQGPQFIFQYYEEEERQRGNFPDRFSGHQFPNYSSELNVNALLLGDSALYLCASSLRVTVDGELFFGEGSRLTVL.

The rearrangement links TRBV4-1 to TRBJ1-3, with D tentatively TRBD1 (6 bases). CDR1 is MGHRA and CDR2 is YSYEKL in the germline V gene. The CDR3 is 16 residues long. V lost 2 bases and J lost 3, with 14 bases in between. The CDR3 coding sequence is TGCGCCAGCAGCCAAAGTGTGGGGGCGAGTGGAAACACCATATATTTT. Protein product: CASSQSVGASGNTIYF.

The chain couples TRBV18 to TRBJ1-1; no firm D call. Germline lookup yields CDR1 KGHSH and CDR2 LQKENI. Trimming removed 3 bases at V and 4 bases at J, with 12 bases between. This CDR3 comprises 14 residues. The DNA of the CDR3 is TGTGCCAGCTCACCGGAGGTGCGGGGCACTGAAGCTTTCTTT. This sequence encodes CASSPEVRGTEAFF. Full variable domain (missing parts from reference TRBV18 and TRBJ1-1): NAGVMQNPRHLVRRRGQEARLRCSPMKGHSHVYWYRQLPEEGLKFMVYLQKENIIDESGMPKERFSAEFPKEGPSILRIQQVVRGDSAAYFCASSPEVRGTEAFFGQGTRLTVV.